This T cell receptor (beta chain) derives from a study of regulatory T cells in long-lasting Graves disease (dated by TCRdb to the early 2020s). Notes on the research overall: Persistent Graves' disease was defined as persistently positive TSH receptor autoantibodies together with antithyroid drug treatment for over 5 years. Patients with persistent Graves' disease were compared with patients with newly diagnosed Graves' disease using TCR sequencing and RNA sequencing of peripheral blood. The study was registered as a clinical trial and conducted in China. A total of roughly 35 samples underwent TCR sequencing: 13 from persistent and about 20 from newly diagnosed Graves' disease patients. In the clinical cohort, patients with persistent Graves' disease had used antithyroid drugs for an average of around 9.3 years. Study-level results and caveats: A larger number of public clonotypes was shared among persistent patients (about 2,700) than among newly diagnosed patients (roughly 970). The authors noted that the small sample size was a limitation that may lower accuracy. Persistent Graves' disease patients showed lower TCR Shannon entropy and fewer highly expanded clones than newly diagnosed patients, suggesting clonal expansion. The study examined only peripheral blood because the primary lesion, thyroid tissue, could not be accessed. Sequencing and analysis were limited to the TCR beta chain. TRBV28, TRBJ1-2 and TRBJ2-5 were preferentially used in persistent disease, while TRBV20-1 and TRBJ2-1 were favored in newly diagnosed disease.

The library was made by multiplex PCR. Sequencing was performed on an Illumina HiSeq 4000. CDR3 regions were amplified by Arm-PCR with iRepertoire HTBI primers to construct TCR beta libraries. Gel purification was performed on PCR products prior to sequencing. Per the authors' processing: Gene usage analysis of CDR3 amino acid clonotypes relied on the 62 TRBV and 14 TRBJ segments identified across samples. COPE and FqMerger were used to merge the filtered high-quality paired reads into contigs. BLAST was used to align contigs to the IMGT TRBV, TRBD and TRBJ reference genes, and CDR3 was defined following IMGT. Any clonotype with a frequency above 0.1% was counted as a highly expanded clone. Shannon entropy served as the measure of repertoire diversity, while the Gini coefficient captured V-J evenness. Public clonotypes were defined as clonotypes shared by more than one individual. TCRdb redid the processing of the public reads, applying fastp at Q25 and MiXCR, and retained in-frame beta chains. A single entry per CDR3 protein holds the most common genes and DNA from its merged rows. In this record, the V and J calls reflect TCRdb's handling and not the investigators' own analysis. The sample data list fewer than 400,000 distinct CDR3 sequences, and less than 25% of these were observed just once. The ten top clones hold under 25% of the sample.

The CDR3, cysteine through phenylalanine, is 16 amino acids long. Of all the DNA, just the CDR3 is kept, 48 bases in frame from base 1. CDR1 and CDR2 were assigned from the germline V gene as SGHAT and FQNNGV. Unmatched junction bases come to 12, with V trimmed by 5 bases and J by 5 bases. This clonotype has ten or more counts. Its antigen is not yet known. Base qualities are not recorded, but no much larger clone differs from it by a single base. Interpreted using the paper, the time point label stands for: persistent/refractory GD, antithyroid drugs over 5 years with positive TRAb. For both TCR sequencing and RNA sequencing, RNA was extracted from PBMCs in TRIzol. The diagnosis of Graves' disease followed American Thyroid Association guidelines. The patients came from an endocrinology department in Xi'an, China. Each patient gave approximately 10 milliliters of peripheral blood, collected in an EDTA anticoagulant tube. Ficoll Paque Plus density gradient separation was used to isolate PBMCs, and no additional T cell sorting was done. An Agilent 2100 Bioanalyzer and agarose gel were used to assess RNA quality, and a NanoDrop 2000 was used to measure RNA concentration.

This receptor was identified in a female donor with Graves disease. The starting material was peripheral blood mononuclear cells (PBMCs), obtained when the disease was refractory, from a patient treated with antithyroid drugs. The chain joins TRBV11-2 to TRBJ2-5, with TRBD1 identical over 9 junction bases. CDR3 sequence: CASSLGTGRGDETQYF. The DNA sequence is TGTGCCAGCAGCCTCGGGACAGGGCGGGGAGATGAGACCCAGTACTTC.